The clone carrying this T cell receptor (beta chain) occurred a few times. V shed 4 bases and J shed 0 bases, with 12 bases lying between them. Germline CDR1 and CDR2: SGHNT and YENEEA. The length of the CDR3 is 15 residues. As it was prepared, the TCRbeta library received unique molecular identifiers. TCRdb independently ran MiXCR on the PCR reads; one entry per CDR3 protein. The table lists some 400,000 distinct CDR3 sequences, approximately 20% of them singletons. These data come from a study of T-cell reconstitution after alpha-beta-depleted transplantation in children. The sequence was collected from a human donor who donated a stem cell graft to a child with acute myeloid leukemia. The genes are TRBV11-3 and TRBJ1-1; the D gene is possibly TRBD1 (6 bases). Sequencing was performed on PBMCs from the stem cell graft donor, taken from the stem cell graft. The CDR3 sequence: CASSSGGIMNTEAFF. In DNA form, the CDR3 reads TGTGCCAGCAGCTCGGGGGGCATCATGAACACTGAAGCTTTCTTT. The full variable domain, rest sourced from reference TRBV11-3 and TRBJ1-1, is EAGVVQSPRYKIIEKKQPVAFWCNPISGHNTLYWYLQNLGQGPELLIRYENEEAVDDSQLPKDRFSAERLKGVDSTLKIQPAELGDSAVYLCASSSGGIMNTEAFFGQGTRLTVV.